The TCR beta chain described here comes from a study of T cells in localized non-small cell lung cancer. Broader study findings: Uninvolved adjacent lung showed peak T cell clonality, exceeding tumor. For the top 100 tumor clones, a median roughly 56 also appeared in adjacent lung. Sequence data derive from only one tumor region, so heterogeneity remains possible. There was an association of higher blood T cell density with longer overall survival.

Clones were sequenced by immunoSEQ multiplex PCR, and TCRdb holds only the in-frame ones, with some missing. The table lists 25,000 to 35,000 clones, about 90% of them singletons, with around 6% in the top ten. A word on this clone: Antigen specificity is unknown.

The receptor was derived from a man between 40 and 70 years old with stage II lung adenocarcinoma. The sample was PBMCs, taken before any cancer treatment.

CDR3 amino acids: CASSEPRLAGEGEQFF. The CDR3 coding sequence is TGTGCCAGCAGTGAACCGCGGCTAGCGGGAGAGGGTGAGCAGTTCTTC. The chain has TRBV2 and TRBJ2-1; the match to TRBD2 covers 10 bases. The CDR3 has 16 amino acids. After removal of 2 bases from V and 9 bases from J, the junction contained 10 bases not matched to a gene. CDR1 and CDR2 (germline): SNHLY, FYNNEI.